A single sample is the source of the 11 T cell receptor beta chains below, sequenced in a study of Graves' ophthalmopathy and Graves' hyperthyroidism. The TCR beta CDR3 regions underwent amplification from RNA transcripts. First-round RT-PCR used HTBI primers; second-round multiplex PCR followed. TCRdb passed the multiplex PCR reads through MiXCR, listing each CDR3 protein once. In the table there are approximately 410,000 distinct CDR3 sequences, 15% of which are singletons. Sequencing was carried out using peripheral blood. The source of these receptors is a woman aged 18-35 years with stable Graves' hyperthyroidism.

The sample holds many counts of this clonotype. V gene TRBV6-2 or TRBV6-3 combines with J gene TRBJ1-5; the D gene is possibly TRBD1 (5 bases). Germline V gives CDR1 MNHEY, CDR2 SVGEGT. V gave up 5 bases and J gave up 2 bases, with 16 bases separating them. There are 16 residues in the CDR3. The CDR3 DNA reads as TGTGCCAGCAGTCCCTTCCGGTGGGACGGCAATCAGCCCCAGCATTTT. It translates to CASSPFRWDGNQPQHF.

V and J are TRBV18 and TRBJ1-5; D gene unclear. Germline CDR1 is KGHSH and CDR2 is LQKENI. The CDR3 sequence is 13 residues long. Trimming removed 4 bases from V and 0 bases from J, with 4 bases in between. In nucleotides, the CDR3 is TGTGCCAGCTCACATAGTAGCAATCAGCCCCAGCATTTT. This codes for CASSHSSNQPQHF.

The table lists this clonotype with many counts. The J gene is TRBJ2-5, the V gene TRBV12-3 or TRBV12-4; weak D call: TRBD1 (6 bases). Trimming took 1 base from V and 4 from J, leaving 13 bases between them. This CDR3 is 15 amino acids long. The CDR3 DNA sequence: TGTGCCAGCAGTTTAGTTCAGGGGTTGGCAGAGACCCAGTACTTC. Translating gives CASSLVQGLAETQYF.

This clonotype was recorded many times. The chain joins TRBV6-1 to TRBJ2-2; D unclear. The CDR3 extends over 12 amino acids. Germline values: CDR1 MNHNS, CDR2 SASEGT. Trimming cost V 7 bases and J 1 base, with 4 bases left between them. CDR3 in DNA: TGTGCCAGCACGCTGAACACCGGGGAGCTGTTTTTT. As protein: CASTLNTGELFF.

V is TRBV3-1 and J is TRBJ2-7; the D gene could be TRBD1 or TRBD2 (7 bases each). The CDR3 spans 15 residues. CDR1 LGHDT and CDR2 YNNKEL come from the germline V gene (reference sequence). Deletions cut 0 bases from V and 3 bases from J, with 12 bases between. The CDR3 loop reads CASSQDTGEGYEQYF. Here the CDR3 DNA reads TGTGCCAGCAGCCAAGATACAGGGGAGGGCTACGAGCAGTACTTC.

This clonotype was observed at least ten times. The rearrangement uses TRBV6-2 or TRBV6-3 and TRBJ1-1, with D hard to call. V lost 0 bases and J 1 base, leaving 15 bases between the germline ends. The CDR3 covers 17 residues. The germline V gene encodes CDR1 MNHEY and CDR2 SVGEGT. This CDR3 is CASSYSRVAIGNTEAFF. The CDR3, as DNA: TGTGCCAGCAGTTACTCGCGGGTTGCCATAGGGAACACTGAAGCTTTCTTT.

The sample holds a few counts of this clonotype. The chain carries TRBV20-1 and TRBJ2-2; 10 positions agree with TRBD2. Trimming removed 2 bases from V and 5 bases from J; junction bases left unmatched: 11. CDR3 length: 17 amino acids. Germline V gene lookup returns CDR1 DFQATT and CDR2 SNEGSKA (reference sequence). The CDR3 protein is CSARSASSGGPTGELFF. The CDR3 DNA reads as TGCAGTGCTAGATCCGCGTCTAGCGGGGGACCTACCGGGGAGCTGTTTTTT.

This clonotype came up many times. The chain employs TRBV25-1 and TRBJ2-7; 7 bases align to TRBD1. Germline CDR1 is MGHDK and CDR2 is SYGVNS. This CDR3 is built from 14 residues. V dropped 9 bases and J dropped 5; count of bases not matched to a gene: 13. The CDR3 coding sequence is TGTGCCAGTCCGGCTAGACAGGGAGAGGACGAGCAGTACTTC. As protein: CASPARQGEDEQYF.

This clonotype has a count of ten or more. The rearrangement joins TRBV5-1 to TRBJ1-2, with 7 nucleotides matching TRBD1. From germline, CDR1 is SGHRS and CDR2 YFSETQ. The J segment lost 5 bases and the V segment lost 0 bases, leaving 4 bases of the junction unmatched. The CDR3 consists of 14 residues. The CDR3 region is CASSLDTGEYGYTF. CDR3 coding DNA: TGCGCCAGCAGCTTGGACACAGGGGAGTATGGCTACACCTTC.

This clonotype was seen many times. This chain joins TRBV7-6 and TRBJ2-7; 7 bases line up with TRBD1. Germline CDR1 reads SGHVS; CDR2 reads FNYEAQ. Trimming removed 3 bases from V and 0 bases from J; junction bases left unmatched: 5. CDR3 length: 15 amino acids. As DNA, the CDR3 is TGTGCCAGCAGCTTCAGACAGGGTAGCTCCTACGAGCAGTACTTC. It is translated as CASSFRQGSSYEQYF. Drawing the rest from reference TRBV7-6 and TRBJ2-7, the complete variable domain is GAGVSQSPRYKVTKRGQDVALRCDPISGHVSLYWYRQALGQGPEFLTYFNYEAQQDKSGLPNDRFSAERPEGSISTLTIQRTEQRDSAMYRCASSFRQGSSYEQYFGPGTRLTVT.

In its sample, this clonotype was seen many times. This chain joins TRBV6-1 and TRBJ2-5; D might be TRBD1 or TRBD2, each matching 5 bases. This CDR3 comprises 14 residues. In germline, CDR1 is MNHNS, CDR2 SASEGT. Trimming removed 5 bases at V and 1 base at J, with 11 bases between. The CDR3 here is CASSPRGGQETQYF. In DNA, the CDR3 is TGTGCCAGCAGTCCCCGTGGGGGCCAAGAGACCCAGTACTTC.